This T cell receptor (beta chain) was recovered during a study of T cells in Graves' hyperthyroidism and ophthalmopathy. CDR1 is LNHDA, CDR2 SQIVND, per germline (reference sequence). V lost 3 bases and J lost 5, with 10 bases in between. CDR3 length: 13 residues. This clonotype was recorded many times. As yet, its antigen is unknown. Amplification yielded TCR beta CDR3 regions, with RNA transcripts as the source. Using the HTBI primer set, a first-round RT-PCR was run on the TCR CDR3. TCRdb redid the calling of the multiplex PCR reads with MiXCR, one entry per CDR3 protein. In the table there are some 500,000 distinct CDR3 sequences, around 22% of which are singletons. The study, taken as a whole, reports: The majority of expanded thyroid clonotypes above 0.001 also appeared in blood.

V usage is TRBV19 and J usage is TRBJ1-1, with D unclear. This sequence originates from a young woman with Graves' ophthalmopathy. Sequenced: blood. The CDR3 sequence is CASSMLLGTEAFF. CDR3 sequence (DNA): TGTGCCAGTAGTATGCTTTTGGGAACTGAAGCTTTCTTT.